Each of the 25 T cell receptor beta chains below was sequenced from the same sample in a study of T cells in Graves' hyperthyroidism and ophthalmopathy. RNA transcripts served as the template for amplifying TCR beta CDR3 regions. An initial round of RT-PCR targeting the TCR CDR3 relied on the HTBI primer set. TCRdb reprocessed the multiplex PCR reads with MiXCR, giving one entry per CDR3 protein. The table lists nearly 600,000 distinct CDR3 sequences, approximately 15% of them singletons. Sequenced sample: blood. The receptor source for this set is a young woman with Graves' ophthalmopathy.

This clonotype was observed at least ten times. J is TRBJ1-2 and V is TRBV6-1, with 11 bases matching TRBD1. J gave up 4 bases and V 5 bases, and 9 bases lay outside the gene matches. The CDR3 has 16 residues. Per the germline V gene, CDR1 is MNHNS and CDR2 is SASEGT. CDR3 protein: CASSTRTGGSGYGYTF. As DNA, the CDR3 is TGTGCCAGCAGTACGCGGACAGGGGGCTCTGGCTATGGCTACACCTTC.

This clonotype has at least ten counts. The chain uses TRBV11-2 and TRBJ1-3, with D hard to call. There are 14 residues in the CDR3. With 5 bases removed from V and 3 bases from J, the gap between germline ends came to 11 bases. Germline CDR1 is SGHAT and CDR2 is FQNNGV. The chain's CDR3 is CASSPPGIGNTIYF. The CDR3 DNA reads TGTGCCAGCAGCCCGCCAGGAATTGGAAACACCATATATTTT.

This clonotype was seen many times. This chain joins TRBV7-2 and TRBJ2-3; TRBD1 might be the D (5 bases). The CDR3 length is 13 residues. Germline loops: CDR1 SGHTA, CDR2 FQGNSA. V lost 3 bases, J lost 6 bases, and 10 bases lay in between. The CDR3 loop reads CASSFQGEDTQYF. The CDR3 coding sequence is TGTGCCAGCAGCTTCCAGGGCGAGGATACGCAGTATTTT. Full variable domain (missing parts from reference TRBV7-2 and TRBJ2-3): GAGVSQSPSNKVTEKGKDVELRCDPISGHTALYWYRQSLGQGLEFLIYFQGNSAPDKSGLPSDRFSAERTGGSVSTLTIQRTQQEDSAVYLCASSFQGEDTQYFGPGTRLTVL.

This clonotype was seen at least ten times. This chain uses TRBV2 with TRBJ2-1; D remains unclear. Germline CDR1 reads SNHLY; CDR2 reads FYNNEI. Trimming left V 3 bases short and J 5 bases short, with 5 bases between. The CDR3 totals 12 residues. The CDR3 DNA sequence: TGTGCCAGCAGTGATAATAACAATGAGCAGTTCTTC. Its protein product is CASSDNNNEQFF.

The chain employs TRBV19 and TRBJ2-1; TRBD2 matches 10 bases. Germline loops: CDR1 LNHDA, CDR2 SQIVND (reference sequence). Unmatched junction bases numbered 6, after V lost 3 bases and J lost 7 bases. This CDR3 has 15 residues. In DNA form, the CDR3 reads TGTGCCAGTAGTATGGGTACTAGCGGGGCTAATGAGCAGTTCTTC. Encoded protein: CASSMGTSGANEQFF.

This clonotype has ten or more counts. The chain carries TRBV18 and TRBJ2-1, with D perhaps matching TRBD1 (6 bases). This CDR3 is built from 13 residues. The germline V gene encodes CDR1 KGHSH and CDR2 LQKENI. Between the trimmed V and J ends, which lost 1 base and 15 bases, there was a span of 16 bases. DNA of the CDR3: TGTGCCAGCTCACCACGGGGGCAGGGCGACTTGTTCTTC. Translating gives CASSPRGQGDLFF.

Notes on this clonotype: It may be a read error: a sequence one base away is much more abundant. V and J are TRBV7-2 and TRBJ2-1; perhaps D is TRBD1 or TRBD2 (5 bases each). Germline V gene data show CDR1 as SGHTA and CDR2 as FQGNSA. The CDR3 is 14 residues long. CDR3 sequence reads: CASMKGSSYNKQFF. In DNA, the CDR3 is TGTGCCAGCATGAAGGGGAGCTCCTACAATAAGCAGTTCTTC.

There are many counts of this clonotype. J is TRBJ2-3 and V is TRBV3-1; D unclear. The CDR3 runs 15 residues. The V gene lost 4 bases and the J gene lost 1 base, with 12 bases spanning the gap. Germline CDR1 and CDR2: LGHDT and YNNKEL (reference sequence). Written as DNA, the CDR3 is TGTGCCAGCAGCCGGACGGAATCGGGCACAGATACGCAGTATTTT. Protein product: CASSRTESGTDTQYF.

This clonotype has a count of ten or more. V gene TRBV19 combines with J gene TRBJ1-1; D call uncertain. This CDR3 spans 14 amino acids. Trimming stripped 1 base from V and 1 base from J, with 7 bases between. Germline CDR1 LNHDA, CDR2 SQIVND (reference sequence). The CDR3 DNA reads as TGTGCCAGTAGTATAGTAAATCCGAACACTGAAGCTTTCTTT. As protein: CASSIVNPNTEAFF.

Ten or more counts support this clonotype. This CDR3 reads CASSLVGRGNQPQHF. CDR3 sequence (DNA): TGTGCCAGCAGCTTAGTTGGCAGAGGGAATCAGCCCCAGCATTTT. The V and J genes are TRBV7-9 and TRBJ1-5; D not certain. The CDR3 covers 15 residues. Germline values: CDR1 SEHNR, CDR2 FQNEAQ (reference sequence). V lost 1 base to trimming and J lost 4 bases, with 11 bases between them.

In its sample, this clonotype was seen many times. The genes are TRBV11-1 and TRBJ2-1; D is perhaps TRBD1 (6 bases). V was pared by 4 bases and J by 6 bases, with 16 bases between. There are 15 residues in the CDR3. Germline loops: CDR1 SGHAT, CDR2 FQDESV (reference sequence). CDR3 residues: CASSSDRDTGNEQFF. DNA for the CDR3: TGTGCCAGCAGCTCCGACCGGGACACAGGCAATGAGCAGTTCTTC. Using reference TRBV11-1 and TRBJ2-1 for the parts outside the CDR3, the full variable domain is EAEVAQSPRYKITEKSQAVAFWCDPISGHATLYWYRQILGQGPELLVQFQDESVVDDSQLPKDRFSAERLKGVDSTLKIQPAELGDSAMYLCASSSDRDTGNEQFFGPGTRLTVL.

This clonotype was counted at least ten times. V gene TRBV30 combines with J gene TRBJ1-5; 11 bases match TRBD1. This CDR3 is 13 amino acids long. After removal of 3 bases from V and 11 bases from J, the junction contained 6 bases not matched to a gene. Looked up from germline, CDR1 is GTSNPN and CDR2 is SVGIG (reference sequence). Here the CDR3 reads CAWRDRGQLAQHF. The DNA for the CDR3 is TGTGCCTGGAGGGACAGGGGGCAGCTGGCCCAGCATTTT.

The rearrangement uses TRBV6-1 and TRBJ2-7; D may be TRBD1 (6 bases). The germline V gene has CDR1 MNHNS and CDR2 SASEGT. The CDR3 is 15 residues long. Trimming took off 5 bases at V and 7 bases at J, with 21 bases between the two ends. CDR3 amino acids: CASSTTGMGGAEQYF. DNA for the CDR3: TGTGCCAGCAGTACTACAGGGATGGGTGGGGCGGAGCAGTACTTC.

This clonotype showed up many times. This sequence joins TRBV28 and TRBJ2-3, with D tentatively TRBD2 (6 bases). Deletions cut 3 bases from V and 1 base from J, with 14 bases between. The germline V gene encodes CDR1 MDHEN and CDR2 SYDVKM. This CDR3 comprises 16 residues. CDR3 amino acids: CASSFPGGTGTDTQYF. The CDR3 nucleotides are TGTGCCAGCAGTTTTCCCGGCGGGACGGGCACAGATACGCAGTATTTT.

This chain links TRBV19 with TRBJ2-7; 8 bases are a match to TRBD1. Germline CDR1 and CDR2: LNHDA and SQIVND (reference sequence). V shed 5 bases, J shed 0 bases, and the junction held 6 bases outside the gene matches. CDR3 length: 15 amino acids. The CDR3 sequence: CASSPGQVSSYEQYF. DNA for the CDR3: TGTGCCAGTAGTCCGGGACAGGTATCCTCCTACGAGCAGTACTTC.

CDR3 nucleotide sequence: TGTGCCAGCAGGACACGATGGGGACATAGAGGCACTGAAGCTTTCTTT. Its translation is CASRTRWGHRGTEAFF. V gene TRBV27 combines with J gene TRBJ1-1; D is perhaps TRBD1 (6 bases). The V gene lost 6 bases and the J gene lost 4 bases, with 21 bases spanning the gap. Germline CDR1 MNHEY, CDR2 SMNVEV (reference sequence). The CDR3 runs 16 residues.

In DNA, the CDR3 is TGTGCCAGCAGCTTCGACAGGGGCATCTTCGGGACCTACGAGCAGTACTTC. This codes for CASSFDRGIFGTYEQYF. V is TRBV11-2 and J is TRBJ2-7, with 8 nucleotides matching TRBD1. CDR1 and CDR2 (germline): SGHAT, FQNNGV. V lost 3 bases, J lost 2 bases, and 12 bases stayed unmatched. There are 17 residues in the CDR3.

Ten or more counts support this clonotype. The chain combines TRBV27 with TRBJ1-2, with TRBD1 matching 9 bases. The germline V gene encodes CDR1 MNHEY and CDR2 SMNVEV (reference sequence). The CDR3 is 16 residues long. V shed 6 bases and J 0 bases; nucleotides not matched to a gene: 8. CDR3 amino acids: CASSRGTGKANYGYTF. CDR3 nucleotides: TGTGCCAGCAGCCGAGGGACAGGGAAAGCTAACTATGGCTACACCTTC.

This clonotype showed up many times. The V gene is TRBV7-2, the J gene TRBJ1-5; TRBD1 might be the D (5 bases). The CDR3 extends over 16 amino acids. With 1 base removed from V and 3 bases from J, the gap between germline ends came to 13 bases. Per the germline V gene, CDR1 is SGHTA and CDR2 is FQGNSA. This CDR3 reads CASSLEIGGTNQPQHF. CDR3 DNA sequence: TGTGCCAGCAGCTTAGAGATAGGAGGGACCAATCAGCCCCAGCATTTT.

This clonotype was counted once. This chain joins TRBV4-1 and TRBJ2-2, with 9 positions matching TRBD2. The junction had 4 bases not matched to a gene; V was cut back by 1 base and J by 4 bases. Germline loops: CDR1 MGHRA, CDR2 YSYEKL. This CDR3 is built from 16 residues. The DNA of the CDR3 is TGCGCCAGCAGCCAAGGGGGACTAGCTCGCACCGGGGAGCTGTTTTTT. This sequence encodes CASSQGGLARTGELFF.

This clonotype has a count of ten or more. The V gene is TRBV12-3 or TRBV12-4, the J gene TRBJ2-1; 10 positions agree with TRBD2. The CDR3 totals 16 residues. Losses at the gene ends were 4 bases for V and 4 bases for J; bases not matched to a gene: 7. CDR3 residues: CASSYYSGRLYNEQFF. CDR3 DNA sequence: TGTGCCAGCAGTTACTATAGCGGGAGGTTATACAATGAGCAGTTCTTC.

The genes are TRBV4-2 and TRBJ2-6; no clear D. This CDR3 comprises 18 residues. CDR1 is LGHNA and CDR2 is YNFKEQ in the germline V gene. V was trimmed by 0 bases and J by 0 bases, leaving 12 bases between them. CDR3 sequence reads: CASSQDGKFSSGANVLTF. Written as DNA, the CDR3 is TGTGCCAGCAGCCAAGATGGAAAGTTTAGCTCTGGGGCCAACGTCCTGACTTTC.

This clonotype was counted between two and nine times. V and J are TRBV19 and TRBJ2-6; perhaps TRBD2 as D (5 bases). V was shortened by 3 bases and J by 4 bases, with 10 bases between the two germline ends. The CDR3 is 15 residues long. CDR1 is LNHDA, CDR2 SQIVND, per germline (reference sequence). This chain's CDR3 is CASSIVGGGANVLTF. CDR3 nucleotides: TGTGCCAGTAGTATTGTGGGCGGGGGGGCCAACGTCCTGACTTTC.

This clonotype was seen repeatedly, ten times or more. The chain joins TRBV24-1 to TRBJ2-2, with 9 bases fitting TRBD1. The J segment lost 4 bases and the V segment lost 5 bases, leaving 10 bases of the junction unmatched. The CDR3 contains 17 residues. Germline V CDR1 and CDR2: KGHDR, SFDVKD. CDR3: CATSVPQGAVGTGELFF. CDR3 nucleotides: TGTGCCACCAGTGTACCACAGGGGGCGGTGGGCACCGGGGAGCTGTTTTTT.

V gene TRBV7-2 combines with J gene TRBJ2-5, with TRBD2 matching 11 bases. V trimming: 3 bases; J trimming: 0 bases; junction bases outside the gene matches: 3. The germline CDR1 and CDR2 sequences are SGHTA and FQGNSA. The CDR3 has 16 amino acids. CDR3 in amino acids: CASSLMGLADQETQYF. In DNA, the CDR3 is TGTGCCAGCAGCTTGATGGGACTAGCGGACCAAGAGACCCAGTACTTC.